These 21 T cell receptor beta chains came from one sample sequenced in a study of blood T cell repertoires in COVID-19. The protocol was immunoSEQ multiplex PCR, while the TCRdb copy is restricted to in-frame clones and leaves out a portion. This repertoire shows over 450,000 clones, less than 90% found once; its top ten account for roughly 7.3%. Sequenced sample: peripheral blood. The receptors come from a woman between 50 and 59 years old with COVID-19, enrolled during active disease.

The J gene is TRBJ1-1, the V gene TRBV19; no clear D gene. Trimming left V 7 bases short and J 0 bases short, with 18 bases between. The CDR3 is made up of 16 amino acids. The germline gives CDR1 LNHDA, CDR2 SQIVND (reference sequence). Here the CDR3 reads CASNGLPGRLNTEAFF. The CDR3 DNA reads TGTGCCAGTAACGGACTGCCAGGCCGTTTGAACACTGAAGCTTTCTTT. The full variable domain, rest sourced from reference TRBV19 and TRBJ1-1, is DGGITQSPKYLFRKEGQNVTLSCEQNLNHDAMYWYRQDPGQGLRLIYYSQIVNDFQKGDIAEGYSVSREKKESFPLTVTSAQKNPTAFYLCASNGLPGRLNTEAFFGQGTRLTVV.

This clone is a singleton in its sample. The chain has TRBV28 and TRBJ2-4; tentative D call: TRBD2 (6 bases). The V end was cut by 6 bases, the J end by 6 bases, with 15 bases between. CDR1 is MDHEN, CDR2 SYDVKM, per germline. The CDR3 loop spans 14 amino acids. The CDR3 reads CASSPGGAPNIQYF. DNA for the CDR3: TGTGCCAGCAGCCCCGGCGGGGCCCCAAACATTCAGTACTTC.

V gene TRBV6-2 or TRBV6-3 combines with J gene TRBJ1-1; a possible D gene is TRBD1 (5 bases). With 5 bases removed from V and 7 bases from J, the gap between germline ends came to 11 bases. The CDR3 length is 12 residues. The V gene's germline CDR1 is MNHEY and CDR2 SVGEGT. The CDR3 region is CASSPSGFEAFF. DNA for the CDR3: TGTGCCAGCAGTCCATCAGGGTTTGAAGCTTTCTTT.

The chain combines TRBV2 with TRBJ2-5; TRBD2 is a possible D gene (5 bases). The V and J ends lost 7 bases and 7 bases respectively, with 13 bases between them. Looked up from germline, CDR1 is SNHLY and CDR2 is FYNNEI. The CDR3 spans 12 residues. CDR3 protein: CASTPDEGTQYF. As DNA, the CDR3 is TGTGCCAGCACCCCGGATGAGGGGACCCAGTACTTC.

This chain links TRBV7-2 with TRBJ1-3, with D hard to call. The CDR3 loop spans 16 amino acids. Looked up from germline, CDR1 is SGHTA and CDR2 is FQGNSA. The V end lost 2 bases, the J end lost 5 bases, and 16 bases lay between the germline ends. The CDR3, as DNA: TGTGCCAGCAGCTTATCGGTGGTAGAATCGAGAAACACCATATATTTT. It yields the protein CASSLSVVESRNTIYF.

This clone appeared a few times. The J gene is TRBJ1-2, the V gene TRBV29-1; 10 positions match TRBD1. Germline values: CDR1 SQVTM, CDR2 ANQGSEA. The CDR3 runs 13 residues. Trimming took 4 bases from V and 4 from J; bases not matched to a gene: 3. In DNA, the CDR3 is TGCAGCGTTGTGGGGACAGGGGCCTATGGCTACACCTTC. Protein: CSVVGTGAYGYTF.

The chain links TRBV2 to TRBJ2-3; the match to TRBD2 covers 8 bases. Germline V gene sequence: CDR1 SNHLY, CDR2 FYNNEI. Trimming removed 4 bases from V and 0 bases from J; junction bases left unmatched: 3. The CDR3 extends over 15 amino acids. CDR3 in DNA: TGTGCCAGCAGTGGGACTAGCCGAAGCACAGATACGCAGTATTTT. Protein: CASSGTSRSTDTQYF.

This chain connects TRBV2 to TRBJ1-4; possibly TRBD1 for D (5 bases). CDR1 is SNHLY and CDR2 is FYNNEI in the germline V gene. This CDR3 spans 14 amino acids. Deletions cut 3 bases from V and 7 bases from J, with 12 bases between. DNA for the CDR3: TGTGCCAGCAGTGACAGGCCGGGGGGTGAAAAACTGTTTTTT. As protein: CASSDRPGGEKLFF.

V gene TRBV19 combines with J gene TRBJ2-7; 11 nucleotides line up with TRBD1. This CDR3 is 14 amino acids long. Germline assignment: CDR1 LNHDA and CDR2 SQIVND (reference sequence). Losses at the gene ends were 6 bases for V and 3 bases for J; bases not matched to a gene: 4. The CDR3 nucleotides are TGTGCCAGTAGCCCGGGACAGGGGGTCTACGAGCAGTACTTC. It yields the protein CASSPGQGVYEQYF.

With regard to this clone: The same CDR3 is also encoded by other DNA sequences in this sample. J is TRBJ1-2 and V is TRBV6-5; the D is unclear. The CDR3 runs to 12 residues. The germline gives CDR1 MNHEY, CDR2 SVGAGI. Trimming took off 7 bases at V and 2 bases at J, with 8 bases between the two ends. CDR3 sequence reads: CASKRQNYGYTF. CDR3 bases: TGTGCCAGCAAGAGGCAGAACTATGGCTACACCTTC.

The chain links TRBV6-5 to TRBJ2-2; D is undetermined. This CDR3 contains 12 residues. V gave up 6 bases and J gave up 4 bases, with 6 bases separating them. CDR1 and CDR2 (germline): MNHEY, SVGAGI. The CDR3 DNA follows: TGTGCCAGCAGCTATCCCACCGGGGAGCTGTTTTTT. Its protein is CASSYPTGELFF.

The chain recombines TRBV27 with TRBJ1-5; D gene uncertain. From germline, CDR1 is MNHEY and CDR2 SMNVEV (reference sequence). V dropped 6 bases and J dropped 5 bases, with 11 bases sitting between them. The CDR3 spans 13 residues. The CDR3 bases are TGTGCCAGCAGGGCCCAAAACGATCAGCCCCAGCATTTT. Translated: CASRAQNDQPQHF.

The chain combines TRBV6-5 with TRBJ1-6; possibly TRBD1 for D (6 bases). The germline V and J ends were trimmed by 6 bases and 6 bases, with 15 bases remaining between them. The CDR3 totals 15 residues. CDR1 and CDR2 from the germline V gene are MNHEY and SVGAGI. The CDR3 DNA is TGTGCCAGCAGATCGGGACAAGGGTCTAATTCACCCCTCCACTTT. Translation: CASRSGQGSNSPLHF.

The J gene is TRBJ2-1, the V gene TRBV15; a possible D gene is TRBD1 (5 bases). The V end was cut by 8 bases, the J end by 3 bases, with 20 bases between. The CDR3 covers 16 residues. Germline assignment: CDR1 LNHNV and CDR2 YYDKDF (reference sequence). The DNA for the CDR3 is TGTGCCACCTCCCGAGGCCTAGGGGCAGTCTACAATGAGCAGTTCTTC. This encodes CATSRGLGAVYNEQFF. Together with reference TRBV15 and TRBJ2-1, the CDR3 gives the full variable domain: DAMVIQNPRYQVTQFGKPVTLSCSQTLNHNVMYWYQQKSSQAPKLLFHYYDKDFNNEADTPDNFQSRRPNTSFCFLDIRSPGLGDTAMYLCATSRGLGAVYNEQFFGPGTRLTVL.

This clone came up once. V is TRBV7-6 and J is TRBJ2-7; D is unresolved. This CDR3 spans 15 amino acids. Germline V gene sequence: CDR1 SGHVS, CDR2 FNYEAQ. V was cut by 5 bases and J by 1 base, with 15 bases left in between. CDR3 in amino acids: CASSTTTHPSYEQYF. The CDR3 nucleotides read TGTGCCAGCAGCACTACTACTCACCCTTCCTACGAGCAGTACTTC.

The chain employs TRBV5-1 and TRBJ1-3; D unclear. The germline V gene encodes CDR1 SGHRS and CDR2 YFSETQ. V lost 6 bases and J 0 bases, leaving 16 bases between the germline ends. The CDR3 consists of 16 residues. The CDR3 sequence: CASKVDGGFSGNTIYF. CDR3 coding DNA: TGCGCCAGCAAAGTGGACGGAGGTTTCTCTGGAAACACCATATATTTT. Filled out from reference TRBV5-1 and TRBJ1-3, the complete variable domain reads KAGVTQTPRYLIKTRGQQVTLSCSPISGHRSVSWYQQTPGQGLQFLFEYFSETQRNKGNFPGRFSGRQFSNSRSEMNVSTLELGDSALYLCASKVDGGFSGNTIYFGEGSWLTVV.

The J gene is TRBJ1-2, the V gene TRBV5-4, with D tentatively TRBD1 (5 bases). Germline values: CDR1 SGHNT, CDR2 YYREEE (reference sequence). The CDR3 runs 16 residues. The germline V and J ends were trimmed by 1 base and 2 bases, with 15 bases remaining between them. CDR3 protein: CASSLLGQGYNYGYTF. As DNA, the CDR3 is TGTGCCAGCAGCTTGCTGGGGCAGGGCTACAACTATGGCTACACCTTC.

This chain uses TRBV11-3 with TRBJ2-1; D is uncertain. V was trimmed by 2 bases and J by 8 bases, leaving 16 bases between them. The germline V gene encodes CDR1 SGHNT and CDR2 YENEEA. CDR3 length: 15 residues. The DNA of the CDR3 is TGTGCCAGCAGCTTATCGGGTCTTTTGACCGATGAGCAGTTCTTC. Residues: CASSLSGLLTDEQFF.

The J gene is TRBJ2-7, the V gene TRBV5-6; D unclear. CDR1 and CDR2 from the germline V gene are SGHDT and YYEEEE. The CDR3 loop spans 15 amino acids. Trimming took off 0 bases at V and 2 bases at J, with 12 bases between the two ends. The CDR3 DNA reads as TGTGCCAGCAGCTTGGTAGGTCAGGCTACCTACGAGCAGTACTTC. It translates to CASSLVGQATYEQYF.

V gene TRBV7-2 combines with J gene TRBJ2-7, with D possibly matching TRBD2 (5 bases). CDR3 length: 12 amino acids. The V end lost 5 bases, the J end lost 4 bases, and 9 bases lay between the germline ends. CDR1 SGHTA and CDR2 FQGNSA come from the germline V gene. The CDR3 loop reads CASSNGIYEQYF. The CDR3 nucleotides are TGTGCCAGCAGCAACGGGATATACGAGCAGTACTTC.

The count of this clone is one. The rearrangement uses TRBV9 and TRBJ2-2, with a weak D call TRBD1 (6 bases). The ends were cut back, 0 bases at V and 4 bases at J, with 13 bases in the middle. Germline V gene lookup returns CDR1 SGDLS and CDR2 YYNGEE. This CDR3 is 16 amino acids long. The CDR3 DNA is TGTGCCAGCAGCGTAGTTGGGGGCGAAGGCACCGGGGAGCTGTTTTTT. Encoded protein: CASSVVGGEGTGELFF.